Listed below are T cell receptor beta chains from one sample, sequenced in a study of cytomegalovirus exposure and HLA in healthy donors. Data came from immunoSEQ multiplex PCR; TCRdb stores just in-frame clones and leaves some out. The sample holds fewer than 95,000 clones, approximately 83% seen once. What was sequenced was PBMCs. The receptors come from a man aged 35 to 55 in good health and CMV-seronegative. CDR3s include the opening cysteine and the closing phenylalanine or tryptophan. D genes are given only for firm matches. The size of a clone is reported for some rows only, either as once, few or many, or as a class for expanded clones.

clone size	J gene	V gene	D gene	CDR3 protein	CDR3 DNA
medium-sized	TRBJ2-2	TRBV6-1	NA	CASSPQRETGELFF	TGTGCCAGCAGTCCACAACGGGAAACCGGGGAGCTGTTTTTT
NA	TRBJ2-7	TRBV19	TRBD1	CASTRTGGSEQYF	TGTGCCAGTACCAGGACAGGGGGGAGCGAGCAGTACTTC
few	TRBJ2-7	TRBV13	TRBD1	CASSQQITGGSDEQYF	TGTGCCAGCAGCCAACAAATCACAGGGGGAAGCGACGAGCAGTACTTC
few	TRBJ2-5	TRBV7-9	TRBD1	CASSPSGTGIQETQYF	TGTGCCAGCAGCCCGTCCGGGACAGGGATACAAGAGACCCAGTACTTC
NA	TRBJ2-7	TRBV5-1	TRBD2	CASSVTGGPYYEQYF	TGCGCCAGCAGTGTGACGGGGGGGCCTTACTACGAGCAGTACTTC
NA	TRBJ2-7	TRBV7-9	TRBD1	CASSVNTGDFYEQYF	TGTGCCAGCAGCGTTAATACAGGGGATTTCTACGAGCAGTACTTC
NA	TRBJ2-7	TRBV6-5	NA	CASTYVARQYF	TGTGCCAGCACCTACGTCGCCCGGCAGTACTTC
few	TRBJ2-2	TRBV25-1	NA	CASSDSTGPTHLHRGAVF	TGTGCCAGCAGTGACTCGACAGGACCCACACACCTACACCGGGGAGCTGTTTTT
NA	TRBJ1-1	TRBV6-4	NA	CASRPIRQGIGTEAFF	TGTGCCAGCAGGCCGATCCGGCAGGGGATAGGGACTGAAGCTTTCTTT
many	TRBJ1-4	TRBV4-1	TRBD1	CASSQEQGAATNEKLFF	TGCGCCAGCAGCCAAGAGCAGGGGGCCGCCACTAATGAAAAACTGTTTTTT
few	TRBJ2-5	TRBV5-1	NA	CASSLEETQYF	TGCGCCAGCAGCCTAGAAGAGACCCAGTACTTC
NA	TRBJ2-5	TRBV6-5	NA	CASSYSRLFQETQYF	TGTGCCAGCAGTTACTCGAGGTTATTTCAAGAGACCCAGTACTTC
few	TRBJ1-1	TRBV4-2	NA	CASSQGLGNTEAFF	TGTGCCAGCAGCCAAGGACTCGGGAACACTGAAGCTTTCTTT
NA	TRBJ2-3	TRBV30	NA	CAWRRLEDTQYF	TGTGCCTGGAGAAGACTAGAAGATACGCAGTATTTT
NA	TRBJ2-7	TRBV10-3	NA	CAISGHQGNYEQYF	TGTGCCATCAGTGGCCACCAGGGGAATTACGAGCAGTACTTC
NA	TRBJ1-2	TRBV7-6	TRBD1	CASSSRTGSNPNNYGYTF	TGTGCCAGCAGCTCGAGGACAGGGTCTAATCCGAATAACTATGGCTACACCTTC
NA	TRBJ1-2	TRBV29-1	TRBD1	CSGMGQGSGYTF	TGCAGCGGTATGGGACAGGGCTCTGGCTACACCTTC
NA	TRBJ1-2	TRBV10-3	NA	CAISDLGQNYGYTF	TGTGCCATCAGCGACCTCGGACAGAACTATGGCTACACCTTC
NA	TRBJ1-4	TRBV28	NA	CASLRAGRTNEKLFF	TGTGCCAGCCTCCGGGCGGGTCGGACTAATGAAAAACTGTTTTTT
few	TRBJ1-5	TRBV4-2	NA	CASSQDPGSWGGNQPQHF	TGTGCCAGCAGCCAAGATCCTGGTAGTTGGGGGGGAAATCAGCCCCAGCATTTT
NA	TRBJ1-4	TRBV6-1	NA	CASSAPRGNEKLFF	TGTGCCAGCAGTGCTCCCAGGGGTAATGAAAAACTGTTTTTT
NA	TRBJ2-1	TRBV6-4	NA	CASSVNRYNEQFF	TGTGCCAGCAGTGTCAACAGGTACAATGAGCAGTTCTTC
NA	TRBJ1-4	TRBV25-1	TRBD1	CVSSPGQGITSEKLFF	TGTGTCAGCAGTCCAGGACAGGGCATAACTAGTGAAAAACTGTTTTTT
NA	TRBJ2-7	TRBV6-1	NA	CAIALEGTYEQYF	TGTGCCATCGCGTTGGAGGGGACCTACGAGCAGTACTTC
NA	TRBJ1-1	TRBV6-1	NA	CASSQIAGEGTEAFF	TGTGCCAGCAGTCAAATAGCGGGCGAGGGCACTGAAGCTTTCTTT
NA	TRBJ2-3	TRBV27	TRBD2	CASSPLAGDAVGTDTQYF	TGTGCCAGCAGTCCCCTAGCGGGGGATGCCGTGGGTACAGATACGCAGTATTTT
NA	TRBJ1-4	TRBV19	TRBD1	CASSTPGQGLEKLFF	TGTGCCAGTAGTACGCCGGGACAGGGGTTAGAAAAACTGTTTTTT
NA	TRBJ1-2	TRBV5-6	TRBD1	CASSLISGGYSRTRYGYTF	TGTGCCAGCAGCTTAATCTCAGGGGGCTACTCTCGCACCCGCTATGGCTACACCTTC
NA	TRBJ2-7	TRBV29-1	TRBD1	CSVAGQESSYEQYF	TGCAGCGTGGCAGGACAGGAATCCTCCTACGAGCAGTACTTC
NA	TRBJ2-7	TRBV4-3	NA	CASSQDAAGAMYEQYF	TGCGCCAGCAGCCAAGATGCGGCAGGGGCGATGTACGAGCAGTACTTC
NA	TRBJ2-7	TRBV2	TRBD1	CASSTGTGSEQYF	TGTGCCAGTTCAACCGGGACAGGGAGCGAGCAGTACTTC
NA	TRBJ1-3	TRBV5-1	NA	CASSLGSVRNSGNTIYF	TGCGCCAGCAGCTTGGGTTCAGTAAGAAACTCTGGAAACACCATATATTTT
few	TRBJ2-1	TRBV7-9	TRBD2	CASSLAPRASGEYNEQFF	TGTGCCAGCAGCTTAGCTCCGAGGGCTAGCGGGGAGTATAATGAGCAGTTCTTC
NA	TRBJ1-5	TRBV27	TRBD1	CASRTGGPQSIPQHF	TGTGCCAGCAGGACAGGGGGCCCGCAATCAATACCCCAGCATTTT
NA	TRBJ1-2	TRBV10-1	TRBD1	CASSELDRVDGYTF	TGCGCCAGCAGTGAGTTGGACAGGGTAGATGGCTACACCTTC
NA	TRBJ2-2	TRBV7-2	TRBD2	CASSYNRGGNTGELFF	TGTGCCAGCAGCTACAACCGGGGGGGAAACACCGGGGAGCTGTTTTTT